The clone carrying this TCR beta chain has a count of ten or more. Its target is not known. This entry is derived from a study of neurological immune-mediated disorders. Study observations and caveats: Levels of TCR clonal expansion peaked in HTLV-1-associated myelopathy and reached their lowest in multiple sclerosis, under those of healthy controls. Phylogenetic grouping placed 18 of 34 multiple sclerosis patients' repertoires in one related-CDR3 cluster, a possible signature.

5'RACE with 10-nucleotide random UMIs generated the cDNA. TCRdb reprocessed the 5' RACE reads with MiXCR, giving one entry per CDR3 protein. The sample contains more than 20,000 distinct CDR3 sequences, 2% to 2.5% of which appear only once. Preparation of the unsorted libraries drew on 2 million PBMCs stored at -80 C. The CDR3 runs 14 residues. The V and J ends lost 5 bases and 5 bases respectively, with 15 bases between them. The chain carries TRBV12-3 or TRBV12-4 and TRBJ1-2; no clear D gene. This sequence originates from a woman aged 50 to 65 with multiple sclerosis. The sequencing input was PBMCs. This chain's CDR3 is CASSPSLIGYGYTF. CDR3 DNA sequence: TGTGCCAGCAGTCCTTCCCTCATTGGATATGGCTACACCTTC.